This T cell receptor beta chain is from a study of control samples from healthy donors and cancer patients. CDR3 length: 14 residues. CDR1 and CDR2 (germline): SGHNT, YYREEE (reference sequence). V was shortened by 3 bases and J by 4 bases, with 13 bases between the two germline ends. The repertoire was sequenced with immunoSEQ multiplex PCR; TCRdb's copy has only in-frame clones and lacks some. Of about 140,000 clones detected, more than 90% appear once; the ten largest clones hold approximately 11%. The V call is TRBV5-4, the J call TRBJ1-2; D is uncertain. The sequence came from a man aged 25-40 years in good health. Source material: blood. CDR3: CASSSSARVYGYTF. The CDR3 bases are TGTGCCAGCAGCTCGTCCGCGCGGGTCTATGGCTACACCTTC.